A single sample is the source of the 7 T cell receptor beta chains below, sequenced in a study of blood T cell repertoires in COVID-19. Sequenced by immunoSEQ multiplex PCR; TCRdb stores in-frame clones only, minus some. The sample lists 70,000 to 95,000 clones; 80% to 90% were seen once. The sequenced material came from peripheral blood. These receptors all stem from a woman of 80 years or more with acute or convalescent COVID-19.

This clone has more than one count but fewer than ten. The V call is TRBV4-1, the J call TRBJ2-7, with TRBD1 as a possible D gene (5 bases). Per germline, CDR1 MGHRA and CDR2 YSYEKL. CDR3 length: 16 residues. Trimming pared 4 bases from V and 7 bases from J, leaving 23 bases between. CDR3 in DNA: TGCGCCAGCAGCCCGAGTTCCCAGGGTAGGACGGAAGAGCAGTACTTC. It codes for CASSPSSQGRTEEQYF.

The gene calls are TRBV30 and TRBJ1-4, with D maybe TRBD1 (5 bases). CDR1 is GTSNPN and CDR2 is SVGIG in the germline V gene (reference sequence). The length of the CDR3 is 14 residues. Between the trimmed V and J ends, which lost 4 bases and 8 bases, there was a span of 17 bases. This CDR3 is CAWMAIGVGEKLFF. Written as DNA, the CDR3 is TGTGCCTGGATGGCCATAGGGGTGGGGGAAAAACTGTTTTTT.

The V call is TRBV7-3, the J call TRBJ1-6; D is possibly TRBD1 (6 bases). The CDR3 has 15 amino acids. V lost 4 bases and J 5 bases, leaving 12 bases between the germline ends. Per germline, CDR1 SGHTA and CDR2 FQGTGA. The CDR3 DNA follows: TGTGCCAGCAGCTCAACAGGGAGAGATAATTCACCCCTCCACTTT. Protein sequence: CASSSTGRDNSPLHF.

This clone has only one observation. V gene TRBV27 combines with J gene TRBJ1-2; D may be TRBD1 (5 bases). Germline lookup yields CDR1 MNHEY and CDR2 SMNVEV (reference sequence). V was shortened by 2 bases and J by 4 bases, with 8 bases between the two germline ends. The CDR3 has 13 amino acids. The CDR3 DNA follows: TGTGCCAGCAGTTTAGGCAGGGCCTATGGCTACACCTTC. Translated: CASSLGRAYGYTF.

The chain is built from TRBV30 and TRBJ1-1; 10 bases match TRBD1. The CDR3 has 16 residues. In germline, CDR1 is GTSNPN, CDR2 SVGIG (reference sequence). The J segment lost 3 bases and the V segment lost 0 bases, leaving 7 bases of the junction unmatched. As DNA, the CDR3 is TGTGCCTGGAGTGTATGGGGGACAGGGGACCACACTGAAGCTTTCTTT. Translating it yields CAWSVWGTGDHTEAFF. Looking up the rest from reference TRBV30 and TRBJ1-1 gives the full variable domain: SQTIHQWPATLVQPVGSPLSLECTVEGTSNPNLYWYRQAAGRGLQLLFYSVGIGQISSEVPQNLSASRPQDRQFILSSKKLLLSDSGFYLCAWSVWGTGDHTEAFFGQGTRLTVV.

The chain employs TRBV18 and TRBJ2-7; 9 bases align to TRBD1. The CDR3 is 15 amino acids. Germline trimming cut 6 bases from V and 2 bases from J; bases unmatched to any gene: 8. Germline V gene sequence: CDR1 KGHSH, CDR2 LQKENI. CDR3 region: CASSPKGQGPYEQYF. CDR3 DNA: TGTGCCAGCTCGCCTAAGGGACAGGGCCCCTACGAGCAGTACTTC.

The rearrangement links TRBV5-5 to TRBJ2-7; 7 nucleotides agree with TRBD1. The ends lost 5 bases at V and 0 bases at J; junction bases unmatched: 5. The CDR3 spans 14 residues. The V gene's germline CDR1 is SGHKS and CDR2 YYEKEE (reference sequence). The CDR3 DNA reads TGTGCCAGCAGTCTCTCAGGGGGCTCCTACGAGCAGTACTTC. It encodes CASSLSGGSYEQYF.